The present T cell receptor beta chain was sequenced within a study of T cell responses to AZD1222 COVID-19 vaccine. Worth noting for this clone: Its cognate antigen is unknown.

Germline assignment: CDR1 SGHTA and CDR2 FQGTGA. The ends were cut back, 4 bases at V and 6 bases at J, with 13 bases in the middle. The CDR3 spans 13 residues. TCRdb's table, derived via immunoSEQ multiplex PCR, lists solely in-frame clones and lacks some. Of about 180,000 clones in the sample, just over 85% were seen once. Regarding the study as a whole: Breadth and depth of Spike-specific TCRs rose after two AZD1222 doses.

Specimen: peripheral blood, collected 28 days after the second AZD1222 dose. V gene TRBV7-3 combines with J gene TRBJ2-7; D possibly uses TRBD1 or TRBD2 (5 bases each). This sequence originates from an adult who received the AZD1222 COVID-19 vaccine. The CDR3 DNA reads TGTGCCAGCAGCTCTACTGAGGGGTCCGAGCAGTACTTC. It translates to CASSSTEGSEQYF. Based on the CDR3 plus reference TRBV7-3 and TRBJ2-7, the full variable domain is GAGVSQTPSNKVTEKGKYVELRCDPISGHTALYWYRQSLGQGPEFLIYFQGTGAADDSGLPNDRFFAVRPEGSVSTLKIQRTERGDSAVYLCASSSTEGSEQYFGPGTRLTVT.